A single sample is the source of the 8 T cell receptor beta chains below, sequenced in a study of blood T cell repertoires in COVID-19 (dated by TCRdb to 2018 to 2021). Library preparation used the immunoSEQ multiplex PCR assay. TCRdb provides this immuneACCESS table in a form limited to in-frame rearrangements. Some clones are lacking; in checked studies, under half of them reflect an unresolved V gene, and why the rest are absent is not known. For this sample there are some 190,000 clones; roughly 84% appear just once. The top ten constitute roughly 20% of the sample. The sample taken for sequencing was peripheral blood. The receptors originated from a human donor in a cohort sampled during active COVID-19.

The rearrangement joins TRBV4-1 to TRBJ2-5; D gene ambiguous. The germline CDR1 and CDR2 sequences are MGHRA and YSYEKL. The CDR3 totals 13 residues. Trimming removed 1 base from V and 4 bases from J, with 7 bases in between. In DNA, the CDR3 is TGCGCCAGCAGCCAAGCGGGTGGAGAGACCCAGTACTTC. Its protein is CASSQAGGETQYF.

This clone was recorded a few times. The V gene is TRBV9, the J gene TRBJ2-5; 14 bases align to TRBD2. The J segment lost 2 bases and the V segment lost 4 bases, leaving 13 bases of the junction unmatched. There are 19 residues in the CDR3. CDR1 is SGDLS, CDR2 YYNGEE, per germline. For the CDR3, the DNA is TGTGCCAGCAGCCCAAGACTAGCGGGAGGGCCCGGATCGCAAGAGACCCAGTACTTC. As protein: CASSPRLAGGPGSQETQYF.

The V call is TRBV30, the J call TRBJ1-3, with D tentatively TRBD1 (5 bases). The CDR3 has 16 residues. V gave up 3 bases and J gave up 0 bases, with 15 bases separating them. Germline V lookup: CDR1 GTSNPN, CDR2 SVGIG (reference sequence). The CDR3 protein is CAWRPGLYYSGNTIYF. In nucleotides, the CDR3 is TGTGCCTGGAGGCCGGGACTGTATTACTCTGGAAACACCATATATTTT.

In its sample, this clone was seen a few times. The chain carries TRBV27 and TRBJ1-6; 8 bases line up with TRBD1. CDR1 is MNHEY, CDR2 SMNVEV, per germline (reference sequence). The V segment lost 7 bases and the J segment 6 bases; nucleotides outside the gene matches: 8. The CDR3 contains 15 residues. Written as DNA, the CDR3 is TGTGCCAGCACCCTGGACAGGGCGGGTAATTCACCCCTCCACTTT. Translated, it gives CASTLDRAGNSPLHF.

The chain links TRBV15 to TRBJ2-7; D is ambiguous. The CDR3 contains 15 residues. The germline V gene encodes CDR1 LNHNV and CDR2 YYDKDF (reference sequence). Trimming took off 4 bases at V and 4 bases at J, with 17 bases between the two ends. The CDR3 DNA follows: TGTGCCACCAGCAACTTTCTGGTCGGGTCTTACGAGCAGTACGTC. Translated, it gives CATSNFLVGSYEQYV.

Comments on this clone: Distinct nucleotide sequences in the sample also encode this CDR3. The chain uses TRBV3-1 (or the pseudogene TRBV3-2) and TRBJ1-2, with 12 positions matching TRBD1. This CDR3 is built from 16 residues. Per germline, CDR1 LGHDT and CDR2 YNNKEL (reference sequence). Trimming took 1 base from V and 5 from J; bases not matched to a gene: 5. The CDR3 here is CASSQGGGQGAYGYTF. The CDR3 DNA reads TGTGCCAGCAGCCAAGGAGGGGGACAGGGGGCATATGGCTACACCTTC.

CDR3 DNA sequence: TGTGCCAGCAGCTTATCGGTCGATACGCAGTATTTT. Translating it yields CASSLSVDTQYF. The chain couples TRBV5-4 to TRBJ2-3; D is unclear. The V gene lost 2 bases and the J gene lost 6 bases, with 7 bases spanning the gap. Germline CDR1 and CDR2: SGHNT and YYREEE (reference sequence). The CDR3 length is 12 residues.

This chain uses TRBV5-4 with TRBJ2-2, with a possible D match to TRBD1 (6 bases). The CDR3 length is 13 residues. Germline CDR1 reads SGHNT; CDR2 reads YYREEE (reference sequence). Trimming stripped 4 bases from V and 3 bases from J, with 7 bases between. This chain's CDR3 is CASSKGDTGELFF. The CDR3 region has the DNA TGTGCCAGCAGCAAGGGGGACACCGGGGAGCTGTTTTTT.